This is a list of T cell receptor beta chains from one sample in a study of early T cells in non-severe SARS-CoV-2 infection. MiXCR was run by TCRdb on the 5' RACE reads, yielding one entry per CDR3 protein. The table has more than 20,000 distinct CDR3 sequences, around 4% seen once. Sequencing was carried out using whole blood. These receptors were taken from an adult who was a healthcare worker with PCR-confirmed SARS-CoV-2 infection or an uninfected control (not recorded which). Each CDR3 is given with its conserved first and last residue. Fields, in order: J gene, D gene, clone size, V gene, CDR3 protein, CDR3 DNA. The D gene is left open where the match is weak. A row's size may be missing; if present it is once, few, many or a size class.

TRBJ2-7,TRBD2,many,TRBV28,CASSSTSGGSYEQYF,TGTGCCAGCAGCTCCACCAGCGGGGGCTCCTACGAGCAGTACTTC
TRBJ2-1,NA,many,TRBV29-1,CSVEGSGEAYNEQFF,TGCAGCGTTGAAGGTTCCGGGGAGGCTTACAATGAGCAGTTCTTC
TRBJ2-5,NA,NA,TRBV5-1,CASSLELQETQYF,TGCGCCAGCAGCTTGGAGTTGCAAGAGACCCAGTACTTC
TRBJ2-3,TRBD2,many,TRBV7-9,CASSLGASGLFTDTQYF,TGTGCCAGCAGCTTAGGGGCTAGCGGGCTTTTCACAGATACGCAGTATTTT
TRBJ2-5,TRBD2,many,TRBV11-2,CASSRTSGRGETQYF,TGTGCCAGCAGCCGGACTAGCGGGAGGGGAGAGACCCAGTACTTC
TRBJ2-5,NA,many,TRBV2,CASSVGRYQETQYF,TGTGCCAGCAGTGTCGGTAGATATCAAGAGACCCAGTACTTC
TRBJ2-1,TRBD2,NA,TRBV11-2,CASSLGLAGVSEQFF,TGTGCCAGCAGCTTAGGTCTAGCGGGAGTTAGTGAGCAGTTCTTC
TRBJ1-2,NA,many,TRBV28,CASSSYKGSGVENYGYTF,TGTGCCAGCAGTTCCTATAAAGGCTCAGGGGTCGAAAACTATGGCTACACCTTC
TRBJ2-7,NA,many,TRBV23-1,CASGLKRGQASYEQYF,TGCGCCAGCGGTTTGAAACGGGGTCAAGCCTCCTACGAGCAGTACTTC
TRBJ1-5,NA,few,TRBV7-2,CASSLPNQPQHF,TGTGCCAGCAGCCTCCCCAATCAGCCCCAGCATTTT
TRBJ2-7,NA,many,TRBV24-1,CATSDYYEQYF,TGTGCCACCAGTGATTACTACGAGCAGTACTTC
TRBJ2-5,TRBD1,many,TRBV29-1,CSVDGGQGGETQYF,TGCAGCGTTGACGGGGGACAGGGTGGCGAGACCCAGTACTTC
TRBJ1-3,NA,many,TRBV2,CASRPRPNSGNTIYF,TGTGCCAGCAGGCCCCGACCGAACTCTGGAAACACCATATATTTT
TRBJ2-3,TRBD2,few,TRBV5-4,CASSFLAGEGTDTQYF,TGTGCCAGCAGTTTCCTAGCGGGAGAGGGCACAGATACGCAGTATTTT
TRBJ2-1,TRBD1,many,TRBV19,CASSIAGGVSYNEQFF,TGTGCCAGTAGTATAGCAGGGGGCGTCTCCTACAATGAGCAGTTCTTC
TRBJ2-1,TRBD2,many,TRBV2,CASISTSGNPDEQFF,TGTGCCAGCATTTCGACTAGCGGGAATCCCGATGAGCAGTTCTTC
TRBJ1-5,TRBD1,NA,TRBV18,CASSPQGAAGNQPQHF,TGTGCCAGCTCACCCCAGGGGGCCGCTGGCAATCAGCCCCAGCATTTT
TRBJ2-7,NA,many,TRBV14,CASSQDRSRLTDEQYF,TGTGCCAGCAGCCAAGATCGAAGCAGGCTTACCGACGAGCAGTACTTC
TRBJ2-1,TRBD2,many,TRBV5-4,CASSPGTSGRGNEQFF,TGTGCCAGCAGTCCCGGGACTAGCGGGAGAGGCAATGAGCAGTTCTTC
TRBJ1-2,NA,NA,TRBV2,CASSADSYGYTF,TGTGCCAGCAGCGCTGACTCCTATGGCTACACCTTC
TRBJ1-1,NA,many,TRBV28,CASSLRDPGRDTEAFF,TGTGCCAGCAGCCTAAGGGACCCCGGTAGGGACACTGAAGCTTTCTTT
TRBJ1-4,TRBD1,medium-sized,TRBV6-6,CASTNRQGAVATNEKLFF,TGTGCCAGCACCAATCGACAGGGGGCTGTAGCAACTAATGAAAAACTGTTTTTT
TRBJ1-1,NA,many,TRBV7-9,CASTPGGLPGTEAFF,TGTGCCAGCACCCCGGGGGGCCTACCGGGCACTGAAGCTTTCTTT
TRBJ2-5,NA,few,TRBV18,CASSPIPETQYF,TGTGCCAGCTCACCAATCCCAGAGACCCAGTACTTC
TRBJ1-6,NA,many,TRBV6-6,CASSAGLGRGVNSPLHF,TGTGCCAGCAGCGCCGGGCTGGGAAGAGGAGTAAATTCACCCCTCCACTTT
TRBJ2-3,NA,many,TRBV18,CASSPQGKDTQYF,TGTGCCAGCTCACCACAAGGGAAAGATACGCAGTATTTT
TRBJ1-3,NA,many,TRBV5-1,CASSLDPGSGNTIYF,TGCGCCAGCAGCCTGGACCCCGGCTCTGGAAACACCATATATTTT
TRBJ2-1,NA,many,TRBV25-1,CASSGNPWRKEGTEQFF,TGTGCCAGCAGTGGCAACCCCTGGCGGAAGGAGGGCACTGAGCAGTTCTTC
TRBJ2-7,NA,many,TRBV10-3,CAISESGRTEQYF,TGTGCCATCAGTGAGTCTGGCAGGACCGAGCAGTACTTC
TRBJ1-1,TRBD1,many,TRBV11-2,CASSFGTGGTEAFF,TGTGCCAGCAGCTTTGGGACAGGGGGGACTGAAGCTTTCTTT
TRBJ2-7,TRBD2,few,TRBV20-1,CSAEDLTSGRYEQYF,TGCAGTGCCGAGGATTTGACTAGCGGCAGATACGAGCAGTACTTC
TRBJ2-6,NA,NA,TRBV20-1,CSATQGMGNVLTF,TGCAGTGCAACCCAAGGCATGGGCAACGTCCTGACTTTC
TRBJ2-6,TRBD1,many,TRBV5-1,CASSFQGAAGANVLTF,TGCGCCAGCAGCTTCCAGGGGGCGGCTGGGGCCAACGTCCTGACTTTC
TRBJ2-7,NA,few,TRBV28,CASSLLNSYEQYF,TGTGCCAGCAGTTTATTAAACTCCTACGAGCAGTACTTC
TRBJ2-3,NA,many,TRBV14,CASSQTKTGRDTQYF,TGTGCCAGCAGCCAGACAAAGACAGGTCGAGATACGCAGTATTTT
TRBJ1-1,NA,medium-sized,TRBV28,CASSLGPTEAFF,TGTGCCAGCAGTTTAGGACCCACTGAAGCTTTCTTT
TRBJ1-2,TRBD1,many,TRBV10-3,CAISEGTGTYGYTF,TGTGCCATCAGTGAGGGGACAGGGACCTATGGCTACACCTTC
TRBJ1-1,TRBD1,many,TRBV28,CASILDRVNTEAFF,TGTGCCAGCATTCTAGACAGGGTGAACACTGAAGCTTTCTTT
TRBJ2-4,NA,many,TRBV18,CASSPPQAGDKNIQYF,TGTGCCAGCTCACCACCCCAGGCAGGGGACAAAAACATTCAGTACTTC
TRBJ2-1,TRBD2,NA,TRBV29-1,CSVEEASGPTYNEQFF,TGCAGCGTTGAAGAGGCTAGCGGGCCGACCTACAATGAGCAGTTCTTC
TRBJ2-7,TRBD1,many,TRBV28,CASTPGTGSLYYEQYF,TGTGCCAGCACCCCGGGGACAGGGTCCCTATACTACGAGCAGTACTTC
TRBJ2-1,NA,medium-sized,TRBV9,CASSSGLSNEQFF,TGTGCCAGCAGCTCGGGACTCTCTAATGAGCAGTTCTTC
TRBJ2-7,NA,many,TRBV20-1,CSARDRERLRDPSSYEQYF,TGCAGTGCTAGAGATCGGGAGAGGTTGAGGGACCCCAGCTCCTACGAGCAGTACTTC
TRBJ2-1,NA,many,TRBV5-8,CASNRDGSYNEQFF,TGTGCCAGTAACCGCGACGGATCTTACAATGAGCAGTTCTTC
TRBJ2-1,NA,many,TRBV3-1,CASSQDLREWGNEQFF,TGTGCCAGCAGCCAAGATCTGAGGGAGTGGGGGAATGAGCAGTTCTTC
TRBJ2-3,TRBD2,medium-sized,TRBV28,CASSLSGRGSDTQYF,TGTGCCAGCAGCCTAAGCGGGAGAGGGTCAGATACGCAGTATTTT
TRBJ2-5,NA,many,TRBV11-2,CASRLFETQYF,TGTGCCAGCAGGTTGTTTGAGACCCAGTACTTC
TRBJ2-5,TRBD1,many,TRBV29-1,CSVEMPGQGEKTQYF,TGCAGCGTTGAAATGCCGGGACAGGGTGAGAAGACCCAGTACTTC
TRBJ2-5,TRBD2,NA,TRBV11-2,CASSHPSSGRAEETQYF,TGTGCCAGCAGCCACCCCTCTAGCGGGAGGGCAGAAGAGACCCAGTACTTC
TRBJ2-5,TRBD2,NA,TRBV6-5,CASSYSTSGMKTQYF,TGTGCCAGCAGTTACTCAACTAGCGGGATGAAGACCCAGTACTTC
TRBJ2-3,NA,medium-sized,TRBV27,CASSQNTDTQYF,TGTGCCAGCAGCCAGAACACAGATACGCAGTATTTT
TRBJ2-7,TRBD2,many,TRBV28,CASPPRTRRLAGPLWEQYF,TGTGCCAGTCCCCCCAGAACCCGCAGACTAGCGGGTCCCCTGTGGGAGCAGTACTTC
TRBJ2-1,TRBD2,many,TRBV27,CASMVNSGPSYNEQFF,TGTGCCAGCATGGTTAATAGCGGGCCCTCCTACAATGAGCAGTTCTTC
TRBJ2-7,NA,many,TRBV10-2,CASSEEAVSYEQYF,TGCGCCAGCAGTGAGGAGGCCGTATCCTACGAGCAGTACTTC
TRBJ1-6,NA,many,TRBV20-1,CSASYGQSNSPLHF,TGCAGTGCTAGTTACGGACAGTCAAATTCACCCCTCCACTTT